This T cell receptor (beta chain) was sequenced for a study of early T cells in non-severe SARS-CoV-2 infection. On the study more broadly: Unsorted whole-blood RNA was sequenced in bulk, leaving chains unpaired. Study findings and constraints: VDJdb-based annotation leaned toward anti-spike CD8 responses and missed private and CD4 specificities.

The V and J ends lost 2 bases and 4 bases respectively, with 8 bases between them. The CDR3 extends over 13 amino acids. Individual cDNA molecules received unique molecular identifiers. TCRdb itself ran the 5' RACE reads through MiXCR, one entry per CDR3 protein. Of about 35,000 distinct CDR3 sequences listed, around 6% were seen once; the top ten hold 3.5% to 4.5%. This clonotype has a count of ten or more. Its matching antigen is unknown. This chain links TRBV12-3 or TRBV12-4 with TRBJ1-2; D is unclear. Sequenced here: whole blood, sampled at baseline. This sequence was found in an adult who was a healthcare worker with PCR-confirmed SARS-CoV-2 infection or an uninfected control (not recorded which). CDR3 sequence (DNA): TGTGCCAGCAGTTTACTCCCGACCTATGGCTACACCTTC. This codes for CASSLLPTYGYTF.